The clone carrying this T cell receptor beta chain showed up just a few times. Patients chosen for sequencing had shown CD8+CD57+ cell expansion by flow cytometry. The CDR3 is 16 residues long. V was cut by 0 bases and J by 3 bases, with 15 bases left in between. In germline, CDR1 is SGDLS, CDR2 YYNGEE. The sample comes from a study of CD8+CD57+ T cells in acquired aplastic anemia. Template material for TCR beta VDJ and CDR3 profiling consisted of genomic DNA. MiXCR was run by TCRdb on the reads, yielding one entry per CDR3 protein. The sample holds approximately 470,000 distinct CDR3 sequences, under 40% seen once.

The sequencing input was sorted CD4+, CD8+, or CD8+CD57+ T cells (not recorded which) from PBMCs. The clonotype comes from a human donor with aplastic anemia. This chain connects TRBV9 to TRBJ1-1, with D maybe TRBD1 (5 bases). The CDR3 region is CASSVALWGDDTEAFF. CDR3 bases: TGTGCCAGCAGCGTAGCATTGTGGGGGGACGACACTGAAGCTTTCTTT. The variable domain in full, completed from reference TRBV9 and TRBJ1-1, reads DSGVTQTPKHLITATGQRVTLRCSPRSGDLSVYWYQQSLDQGLQFLIQYYNGEERAKGNILERFSAQQFPDLHSELNLSSLELGDSALYFCASSVALWGDDTEAFFGQGTRLTVV.